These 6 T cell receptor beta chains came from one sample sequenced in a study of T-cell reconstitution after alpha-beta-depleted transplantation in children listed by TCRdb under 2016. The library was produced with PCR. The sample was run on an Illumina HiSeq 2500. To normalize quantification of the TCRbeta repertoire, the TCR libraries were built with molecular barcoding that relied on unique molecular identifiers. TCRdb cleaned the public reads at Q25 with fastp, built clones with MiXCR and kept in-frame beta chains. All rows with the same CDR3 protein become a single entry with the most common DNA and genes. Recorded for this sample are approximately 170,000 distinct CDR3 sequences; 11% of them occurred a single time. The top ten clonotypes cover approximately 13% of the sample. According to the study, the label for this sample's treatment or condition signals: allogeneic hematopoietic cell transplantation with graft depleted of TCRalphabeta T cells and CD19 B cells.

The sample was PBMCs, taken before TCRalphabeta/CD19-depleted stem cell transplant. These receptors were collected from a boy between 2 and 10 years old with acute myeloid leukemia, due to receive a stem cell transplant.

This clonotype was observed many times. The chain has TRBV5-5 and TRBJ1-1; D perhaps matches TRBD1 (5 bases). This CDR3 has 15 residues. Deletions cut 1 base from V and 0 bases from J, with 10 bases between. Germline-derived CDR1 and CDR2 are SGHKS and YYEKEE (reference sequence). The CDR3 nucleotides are TGTGCCAGCAGCTTGTGGGGGACCATGAACACTGAAGCTTTCTTT. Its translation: CASSLWGTMNTEAFF. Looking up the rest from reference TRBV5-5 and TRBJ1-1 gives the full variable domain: DAGVTQSPTHLIKTRGQQVTLRCSPISGHKSVSWYQQVLGQGPQFIFQYYEKEERGRGNFPDRFSARQFPNYSSELNVNALLLGDSALYLCASSLWGTMNTEAFFGQGTRLTVV.

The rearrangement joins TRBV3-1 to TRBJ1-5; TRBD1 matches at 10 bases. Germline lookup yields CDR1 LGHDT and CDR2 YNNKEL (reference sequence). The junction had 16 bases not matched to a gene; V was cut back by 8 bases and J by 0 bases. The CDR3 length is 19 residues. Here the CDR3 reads CASCYERDRGPFSNQPQHF. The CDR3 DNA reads TGTGCCAGCTGTTATGAACGAGACAGGGGGCCGTTTAGCAATCAGCCCCAGCATTTT.

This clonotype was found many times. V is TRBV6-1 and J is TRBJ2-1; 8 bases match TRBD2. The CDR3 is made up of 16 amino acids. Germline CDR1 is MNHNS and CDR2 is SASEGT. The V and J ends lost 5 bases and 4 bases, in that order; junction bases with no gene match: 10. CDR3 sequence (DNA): TGTGCCAGCAGTCCGGGGGGGTTGAGGTCATACAATGAGCAGTTCTTC. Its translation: CASSPGGLRSYNEQFF.

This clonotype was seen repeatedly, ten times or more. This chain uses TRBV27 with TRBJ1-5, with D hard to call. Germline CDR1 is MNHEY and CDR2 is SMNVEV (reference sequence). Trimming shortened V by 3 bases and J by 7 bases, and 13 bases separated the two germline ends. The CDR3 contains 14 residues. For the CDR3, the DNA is TGTGCCAGCAGTTTCGGGTCACTCGGGCAGCCCCAGCATTTT. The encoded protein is CASSFGSLGQPQHF.

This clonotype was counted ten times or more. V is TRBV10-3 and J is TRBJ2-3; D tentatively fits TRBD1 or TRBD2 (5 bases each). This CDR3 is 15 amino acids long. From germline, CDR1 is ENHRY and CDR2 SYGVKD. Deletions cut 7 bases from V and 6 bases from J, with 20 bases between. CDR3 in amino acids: CAIKERDLEADTQYF. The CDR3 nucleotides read TGTGCCATCAAGGAGAGGGACCTTGAAGCGGATACGCAGTATTTT.

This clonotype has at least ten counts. CDR3 sequence (DNA): TGCAGTGCTAGAGCCCAGAGTTACGAGCAGTACTTC. Protein: CSARAQSYEQYF. The chain joins TRBV20-1 to TRBJ2-7; D is unclear. This CDR3 is 12 amino acids long. CDR1 is DFQATT, CDR2 SNEGSKA, per germline (reference sequence). Between the trimmed V and J ends, which lost 1 base and 4 bases, there was a span of 8 bases.